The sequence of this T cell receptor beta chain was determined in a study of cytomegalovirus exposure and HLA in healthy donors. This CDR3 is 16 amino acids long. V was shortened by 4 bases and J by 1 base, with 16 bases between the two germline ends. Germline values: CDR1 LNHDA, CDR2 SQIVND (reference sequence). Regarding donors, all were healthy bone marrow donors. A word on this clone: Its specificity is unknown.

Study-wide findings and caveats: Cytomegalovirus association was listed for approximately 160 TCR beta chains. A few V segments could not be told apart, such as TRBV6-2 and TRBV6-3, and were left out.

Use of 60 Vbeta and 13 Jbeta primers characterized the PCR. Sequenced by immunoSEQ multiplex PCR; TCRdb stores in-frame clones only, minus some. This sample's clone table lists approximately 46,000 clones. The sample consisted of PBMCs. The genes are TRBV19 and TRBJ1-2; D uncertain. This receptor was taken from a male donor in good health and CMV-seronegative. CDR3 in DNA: TGTGCCAGTAGTACCTGGGCCGGCACCGATAACTATGGCTACACCTTC. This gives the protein CASSTWAGTDNYGYTF.